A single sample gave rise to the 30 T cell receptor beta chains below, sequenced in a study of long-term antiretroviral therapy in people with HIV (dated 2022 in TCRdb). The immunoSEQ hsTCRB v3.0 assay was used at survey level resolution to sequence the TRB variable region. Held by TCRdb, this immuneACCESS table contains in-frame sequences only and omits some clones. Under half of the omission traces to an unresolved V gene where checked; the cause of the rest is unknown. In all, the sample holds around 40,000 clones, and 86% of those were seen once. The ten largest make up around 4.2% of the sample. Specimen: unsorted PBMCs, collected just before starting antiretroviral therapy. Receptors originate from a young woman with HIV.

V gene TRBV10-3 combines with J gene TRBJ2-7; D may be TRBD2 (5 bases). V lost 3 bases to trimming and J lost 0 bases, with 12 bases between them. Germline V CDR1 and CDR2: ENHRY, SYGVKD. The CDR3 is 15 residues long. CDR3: CAISEPGLSSYEQYF. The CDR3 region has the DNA TGTGCCATCAGTGAACCGGGGTTAAGCTCCTACGAGCAGTACTTC.

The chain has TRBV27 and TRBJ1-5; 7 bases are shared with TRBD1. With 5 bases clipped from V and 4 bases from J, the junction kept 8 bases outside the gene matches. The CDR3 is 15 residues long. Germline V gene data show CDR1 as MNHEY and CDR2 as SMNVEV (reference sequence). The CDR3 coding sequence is TGTGCCAGCAGTCTCATTTCAGGGGGTAATCAGCCCCAGCATTTT. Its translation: CASSLISGGNQPQHF.

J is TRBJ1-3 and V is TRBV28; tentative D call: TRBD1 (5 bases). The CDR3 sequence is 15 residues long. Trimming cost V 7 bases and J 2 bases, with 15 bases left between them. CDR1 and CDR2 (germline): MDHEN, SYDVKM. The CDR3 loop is CASTPSGRTGNTIYF. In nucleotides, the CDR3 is TGTGCCAGCACTCCCTCAGGGCGGACTGGAAACACCATATATTTT.

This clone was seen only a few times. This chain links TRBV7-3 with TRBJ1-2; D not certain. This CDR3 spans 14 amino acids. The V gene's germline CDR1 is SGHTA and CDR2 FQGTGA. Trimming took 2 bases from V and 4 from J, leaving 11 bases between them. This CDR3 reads CASSLGQVPYGYTF. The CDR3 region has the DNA TGTGCCAGCAGCTTAGGGCAAGTCCCCTATGGCTACACCTTC.

The CDR3 region is CASSYRGTEAFF. The DNA of the CDR3 is TGTGCCAGTAGTTATAGGGGGACTGAAGCTTTCTTT. The chain carries TRBV19 and TRBJ1-1; D perhaps matches TRBD1 (6 bases). Germline V CDR1 and CDR2: LNHDA, SQIVND (reference sequence). Trimming took off 5 bases at V and 5 bases at J, with 9 bases between the two ends. This CDR3 has 12 amino acids.

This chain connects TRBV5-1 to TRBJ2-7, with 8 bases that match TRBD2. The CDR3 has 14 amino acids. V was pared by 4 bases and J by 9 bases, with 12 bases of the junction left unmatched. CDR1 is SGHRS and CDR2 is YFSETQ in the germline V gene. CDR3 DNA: TGCGCCAGCAGCCCTCCGGGACTAGTGGGTCGGCAGTACTTC. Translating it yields CASSPPGLVGRQYF.

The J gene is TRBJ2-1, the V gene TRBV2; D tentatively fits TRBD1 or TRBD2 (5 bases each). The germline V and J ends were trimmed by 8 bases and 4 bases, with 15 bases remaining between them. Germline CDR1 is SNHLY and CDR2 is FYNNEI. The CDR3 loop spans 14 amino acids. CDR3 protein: CASDSPGTYNEQFF. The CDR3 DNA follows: TGTGCCAGCGACAGTCCTGGGACGTACAATGAGCAGTTCTTC.

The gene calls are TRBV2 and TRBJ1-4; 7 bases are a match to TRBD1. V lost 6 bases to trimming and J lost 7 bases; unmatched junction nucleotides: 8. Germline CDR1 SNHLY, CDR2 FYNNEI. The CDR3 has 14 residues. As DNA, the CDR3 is TGTGCCAGCAGCAGACAGGGAACGGGTGAAAAACTGTTTTTT. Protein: CASSRQGTGEKLFF.

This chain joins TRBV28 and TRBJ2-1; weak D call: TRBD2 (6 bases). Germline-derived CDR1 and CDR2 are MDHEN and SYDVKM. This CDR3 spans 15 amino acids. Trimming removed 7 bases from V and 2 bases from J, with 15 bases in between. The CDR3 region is CASTTDGRAYNEQFF. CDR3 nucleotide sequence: TGTGCCAGCACTACCGACGGGAGAGCCTACAATGAGCAGTTCTTC.

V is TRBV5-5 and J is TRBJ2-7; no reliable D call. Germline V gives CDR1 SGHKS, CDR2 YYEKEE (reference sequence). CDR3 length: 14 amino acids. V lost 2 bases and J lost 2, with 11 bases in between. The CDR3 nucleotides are TGTGCCAGCAGCTTTCGGGCCCGTCCCTACGAGCAGTACTTC. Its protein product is CASSFRARPYEQYF.

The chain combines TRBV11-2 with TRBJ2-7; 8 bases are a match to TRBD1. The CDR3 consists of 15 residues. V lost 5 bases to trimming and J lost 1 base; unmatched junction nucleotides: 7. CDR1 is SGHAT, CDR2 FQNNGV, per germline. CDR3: CASSPGQGASYEQYF. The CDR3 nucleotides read TGTGCCAGCAGCCCAGGACAGGGAGCATCCTACGAGCAGTACTTC.

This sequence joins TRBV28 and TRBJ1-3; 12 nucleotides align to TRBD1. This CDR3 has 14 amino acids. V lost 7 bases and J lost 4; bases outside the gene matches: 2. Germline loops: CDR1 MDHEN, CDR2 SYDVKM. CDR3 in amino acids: CASMGQGAGNTIYF. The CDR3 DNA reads TGTGCCAGCATGGGACAGGGGGCCGGAAACACCATATATTTT.

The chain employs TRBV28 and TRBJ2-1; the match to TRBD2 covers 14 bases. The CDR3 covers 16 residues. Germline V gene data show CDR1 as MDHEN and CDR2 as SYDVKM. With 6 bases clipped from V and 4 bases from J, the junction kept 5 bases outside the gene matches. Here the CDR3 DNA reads TGTGCCAGCAGGTGGGGACTAGCGGGGGTATACAATGAGCAGTTCTTC. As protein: CASRWGLAGVYNEQFF.

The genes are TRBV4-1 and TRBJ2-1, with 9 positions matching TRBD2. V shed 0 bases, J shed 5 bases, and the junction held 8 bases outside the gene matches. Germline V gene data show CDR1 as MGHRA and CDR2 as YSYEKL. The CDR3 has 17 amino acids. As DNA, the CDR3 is TGCGCCAGCAGCCAAGAATCGGCTAGCGGGACCCACAATGAGCAGTTCTTC. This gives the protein CASSQESASGTHNEQFF.

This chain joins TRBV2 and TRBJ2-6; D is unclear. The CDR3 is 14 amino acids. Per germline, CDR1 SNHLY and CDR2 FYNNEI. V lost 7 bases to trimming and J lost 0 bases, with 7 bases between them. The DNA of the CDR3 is TGTGCCAGCATTCCCAGCTCTGGGGCCAACGTCCTGACTTTC. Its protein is CASIPSSGANVLTF.

CDR3 region: CASSYSGGGKNNEQFF. The DNA for the CDR3 is TGTGCCAGCAGTTACTCGGGGGGTGGGAAAAACAATGAGCAGTTCTTC. This sequence joins TRBV6-5 and TRBJ2-1; possible D gene TRBD2, 6 bases. The length of the CDR3 is 16 residues. V lost 0 bases and J lost 5, with 14 bases in between. Germline CDR1 and CDR2: MNHEY and SVGAGI.

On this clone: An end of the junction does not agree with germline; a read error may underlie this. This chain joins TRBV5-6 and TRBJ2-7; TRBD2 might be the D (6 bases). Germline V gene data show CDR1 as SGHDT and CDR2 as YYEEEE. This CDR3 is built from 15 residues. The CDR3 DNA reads TGTGCCAGCACCTTGTCCCCCCCCGGGACTTTTTATGCGTACTTC. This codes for CASTLSPPGTFYAYF. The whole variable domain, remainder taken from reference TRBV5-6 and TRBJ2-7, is DAGVTQSPTHLIKTRGQQVTLRCSPKSGHDTVSWYQQALGQGPQFIFQYYEEEERQRGNFPDRFSGHQFPNYSSELNVNALLLGDSALYLCASTLSPPGTFYAYFGPGTRLTVT.

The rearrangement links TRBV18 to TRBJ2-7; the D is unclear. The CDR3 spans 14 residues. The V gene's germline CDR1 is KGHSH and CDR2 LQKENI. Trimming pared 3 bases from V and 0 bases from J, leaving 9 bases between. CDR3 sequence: CASSPLGLSYEQYF. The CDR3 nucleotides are TGTGCCAGCTCACCCCTGGGCCTCTCCTACGAGCAGTACTTC.

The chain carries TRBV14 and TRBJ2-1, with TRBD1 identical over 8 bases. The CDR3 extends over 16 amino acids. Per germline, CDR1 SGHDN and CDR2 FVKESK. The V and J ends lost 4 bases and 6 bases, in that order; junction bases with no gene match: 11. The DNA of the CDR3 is TGTGCCAGCAGCCCCTACAGGGGGACAGGCCTCAATGAGCAGTTCTTC. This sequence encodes CASSPYRGTGLNEQFF.

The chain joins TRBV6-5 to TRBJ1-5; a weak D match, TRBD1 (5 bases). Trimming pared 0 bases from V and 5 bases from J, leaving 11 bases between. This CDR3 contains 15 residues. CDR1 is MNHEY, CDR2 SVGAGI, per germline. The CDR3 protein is CASSYSGRADQPQHF. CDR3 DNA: TGTGCCAGCAGTTACTCCGGCAGGGCGGATCAGCCCCAGCATTTT.

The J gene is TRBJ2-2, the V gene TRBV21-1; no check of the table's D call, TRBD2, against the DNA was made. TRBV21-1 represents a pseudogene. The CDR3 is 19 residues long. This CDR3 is CASSKAWRDEKANTGELFF. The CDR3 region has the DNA TGTGCCAGCAGCAAAGCGTGGAGGGACGAGAAGGCGAACACCGGGGAGCTGTTTTTT.

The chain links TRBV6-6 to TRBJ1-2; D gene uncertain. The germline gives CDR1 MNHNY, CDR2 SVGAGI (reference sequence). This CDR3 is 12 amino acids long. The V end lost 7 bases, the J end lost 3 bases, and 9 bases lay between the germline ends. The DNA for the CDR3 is TGTGCCAGCACCCTACTGGACTATGGCTACACCTTC. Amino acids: CASTLLDYGYTF.

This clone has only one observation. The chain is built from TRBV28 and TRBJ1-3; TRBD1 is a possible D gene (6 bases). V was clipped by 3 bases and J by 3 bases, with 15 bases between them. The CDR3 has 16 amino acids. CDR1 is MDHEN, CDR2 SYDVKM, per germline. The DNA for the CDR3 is TGTGCCAGCAGTTTGGTACAGGGAATGGGTGGAAACACCATATATTTT. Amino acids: CASSLVQGMGGNTIYF.

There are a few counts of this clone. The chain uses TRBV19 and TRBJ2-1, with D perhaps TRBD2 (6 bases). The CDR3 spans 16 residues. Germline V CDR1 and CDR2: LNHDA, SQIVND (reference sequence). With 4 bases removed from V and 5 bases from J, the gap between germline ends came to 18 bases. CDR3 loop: CASSKGEVAVHNEQFF. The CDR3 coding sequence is TGTGCCAGTAGTAAAGGGGAGGTAGCGGTTCACAATGAGCAGTTCTTC.

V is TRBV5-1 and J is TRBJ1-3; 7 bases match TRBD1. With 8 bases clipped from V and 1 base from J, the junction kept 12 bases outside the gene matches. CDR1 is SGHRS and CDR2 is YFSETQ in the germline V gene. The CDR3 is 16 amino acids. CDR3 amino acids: CASRTGAPGSGNTIYF. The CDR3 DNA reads TGCGCCAGTAGAACAGGGGCCCCTGGGTCTGGAAACACCATATATTTT.

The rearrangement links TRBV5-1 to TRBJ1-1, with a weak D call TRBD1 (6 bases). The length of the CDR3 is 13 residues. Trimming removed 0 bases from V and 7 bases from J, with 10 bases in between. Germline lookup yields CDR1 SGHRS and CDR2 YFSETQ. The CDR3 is CASSLVGGLEAFF. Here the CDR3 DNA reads TGCGCCAGCAGCTTGGTTGGGGGCCTTGAAGCTTTCTTT.

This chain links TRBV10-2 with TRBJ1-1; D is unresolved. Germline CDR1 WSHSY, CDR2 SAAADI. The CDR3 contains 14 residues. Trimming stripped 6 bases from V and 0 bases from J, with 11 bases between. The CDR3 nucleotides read TGCGCCAGCAGCCCGATTACCATGAACACTGAAGCTTTCTTT. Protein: CASSPITMNTEAFF.

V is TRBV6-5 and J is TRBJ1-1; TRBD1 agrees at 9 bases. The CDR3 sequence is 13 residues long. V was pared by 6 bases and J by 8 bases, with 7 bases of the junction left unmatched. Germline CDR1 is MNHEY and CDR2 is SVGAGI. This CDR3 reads CASSEYRGPEAFF. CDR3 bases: TGTGCCAGCAGCGAATACAGGGGGCCAGAAGCTTTCTTT.

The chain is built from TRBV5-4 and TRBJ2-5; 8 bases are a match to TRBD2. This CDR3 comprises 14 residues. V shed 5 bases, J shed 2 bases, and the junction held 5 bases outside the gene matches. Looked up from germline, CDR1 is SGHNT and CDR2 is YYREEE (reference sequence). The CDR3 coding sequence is TGTGCCAGCAGTATCAAGCGGGAGCAAGAGACCCAGTACTTC. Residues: CASSIKREQETQYF.

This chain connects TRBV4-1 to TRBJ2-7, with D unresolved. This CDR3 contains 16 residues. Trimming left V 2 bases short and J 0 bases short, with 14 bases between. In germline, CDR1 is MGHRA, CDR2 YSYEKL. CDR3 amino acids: CASSQPGEPSSYEQYF. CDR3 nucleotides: TGCGCCAGCAGCCAACCCGGAGAGCCGAGCTCCTACGAGCAGTACTTC.